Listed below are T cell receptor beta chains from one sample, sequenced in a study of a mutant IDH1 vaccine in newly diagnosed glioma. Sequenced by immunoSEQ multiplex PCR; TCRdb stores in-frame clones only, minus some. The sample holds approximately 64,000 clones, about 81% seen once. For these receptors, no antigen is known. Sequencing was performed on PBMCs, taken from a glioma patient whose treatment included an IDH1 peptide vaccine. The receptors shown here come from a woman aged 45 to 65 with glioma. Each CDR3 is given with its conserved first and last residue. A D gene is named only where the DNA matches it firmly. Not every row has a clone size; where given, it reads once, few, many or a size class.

CDR3 protein: CASSSGRDRGQPQHF
CDR3 DNA: TGTGCCAGCAGCTCAGGAAGGGACAGAGGGCAGCCCCAGCATTTT
clone size: .
D gene: TRBD1
J gene: TRBJ1-5
V gene: TRBV5-5

CDR3 protein: CASSLVLGQGSTDTQYF
CDR3 DNA: TGTGCCAGCAGCTTGGTCCTAGGACAGGGGAGCACAGATACGCAGTATTTT
clone size: .
D gene: TRBD1
J gene: TRBJ2-3
V gene: TRBV5-6

CDR3 protein: CASSSRGHHSGNTIYF
CDR3 DNA: TGTGCCAGCAGCTCTAGGGGGCACCACTCTGGAAACACCATATATTTT
clone size: .
D gene: TRBD1
J gene: TRBJ1-3
V gene: TRBV5-6

CDR3 protein: CATSREATNEKLFF
CDR3 DNA: TGTGCCACCTCCAGGGAGGCAACTAATGAAAAACTGTTTTTT
clone size: .
D gene: .
J gene: TRBJ1-4
V gene: TRBV2

CDR3 protein: CASSTRQGSYEQYF
CDR3 DNA: TGTGCCAGTAGTACGCGACAGGGGTCCTACGAGCAGTACTTC
clone size: few
D gene: TRBD1
J gene: TRBJ2-7
V gene: TRBV19

CDR3 protein: CAVGQGGIYEQYF
CDR3 DNA: TGTGCCGTGGGACAGGGGGGAATCTACGAGCAGTACTTC
clone size: .
D gene: TRBD1
J gene: TRBJ2-7
V gene: TRBV10-3

CDR3 protein: CASSPTLRLAGEDTQYF
CDR3 DNA: TGTGCCAGCTCACCAACACTTCGACTAGCGGGGGAGGATACGCAGTATTTT
clone size: .
D gene: TRBD2
J gene: TRBJ2-3
V gene: TRBV18

CDR3 protein: CASSMTGLPANEKLFF
CDR3 DNA: TGTGCCAGCAGTATGACAGGGTTGCCGGCTAATGAAAAACTGTTTTTT
clone size: .
D gene: TRBD1
J gene: TRBJ1-4
V gene: TRBV27

CDR3 protein: CASSPEVTGELFF
CDR3 DNA: TGTGCCAGCTCACCAGAGGTTACCGGGGAGCTGTTTTTT
clone size: once
D gene: .
J gene: TRBJ2-2
V gene: TRBV18

CDR3 protein: CASSRDTNQEPQHF
CDR3 DNA: TGTGCCAGTAGCCGGGACACCAACCAGGAGCCCCAGCATTTT
clone size: .
D gene: .
J gene: TRBJ1-5
V gene: TRBV6-1

CDR3 protein: CASTLRPGGTNTEAFF
CDR3 DNA: TGCGCCAGCACCTTGCGTCCCGGGGGGACGAACACTGAAGCTTTCTTT
clone size: few
D gene: .
J gene: TRBJ1-1
V gene: TRBV5-1

CDR3 protein: CASSLGFSAQETQYF
CDR3 DNA: TGTGCCAGCAGCTTAGGGTTTAGCGCACAAGAGACCCAGTACTTC
clone size: once
D gene: .
J gene: TRBJ2-5
V gene: TRBV7-2

CDR3 protein: CSAQRDKEQYF
CDR3 DNA: TGCAGCGCCCAAAGGGATAAAGAGCAGTACTTC
clone size: .
D gene: .
J gene: TRBJ2-7
V gene: TRBV29-1

CDR3 protein: CASSFVPIQGAKGNMNTEAFF
CDR3 DNA: TGCGCCAGCAGCTTTGTCCCCATACAGGGGGCTAAGGGTAATATGAACACTGAAGCTTTCTTT
clone size: .
D gene: TRBD1
J gene: TRBJ1-1
V gene: TRBV5-1

CDR3 protein: CASSGTTLNYGYTF
CDR3 DNA: TGCGCCAGCAGCGGGACGACACTTAACTATGGCTACACCTTC
clone size: .
D gene: .
J gene: TRBJ1-2
V gene: TRBV5-1

CDR3 protein: CASSLPRGAGGNTGELFF
CDR3 DNA: TGTGCCAGCAGCTTGCCCCGTGGAGCGGGGGGAAACACCGGGGAGCTGTTTTTT
clone size: .
D gene: TRBD2
J gene: TRBJ2-2
V gene: TRBV5-4

CDR3 protein: CASSVGGGSGNTIYF
CDR3 DNA: TGTGCCAGCAGCGTAGGCGGCGGCTCTGGAAACACCATATATTTT
clone size: .
D gene: .
J gene: TRBJ1-3
V gene: TRBV9

CDR3 protein: CASSLGQLYGYTF
CDR3 DNA: TGTGCCAGCAGCTTAGGCCAGCTCTATGGCTACACCTTC
clone size: .
D gene: .
J gene: TRBJ1-2
V gene: TRBV11-2

CDR3 protein: CASSLDLGNTIYF
CDR3 DNA: TGTGCTAGCAGCTTAGACCTGGGAAACACCATATATTTT
clone size: .
D gene: .
J gene: TRBJ1-3
V gene: TRBV7-7

CDR3 protein: CASRRDGGNSPLHF
CDR3 DNA: TGTGCCAGCCGCCGGGACGGGGGGAATTCACCCCTCCACTTT
clone size: .
D gene: .
J gene: TRBJ1-6
V gene: TRBV6-5

CDR3 protein: CASSLGRGRSYGYTF
CDR3 DNA: TGTGCCAGCAGCTTGGGGAGGGGCAGGTCGTATGGCTACACCTTC
clone size: once
D gene: .
J gene: TRBJ1-2
V gene: TRBV5-6

CDR3 protein: CASSGRGNTEAFF
CDR3 DNA: TGTGCCAGCAGTGGACGGGGGAACACTGAAGCTTTCTTT
clone size: .
D gene: .
J gene: TRBJ1-1
V gene: TRBV2

CDR3 protein: CASSIGLAGAYEQYF
CDR3 DNA: TGTGCCAGTAGTATAGGACTAGCGGGGGCCTACGAGCAGTACTTC
clone size: .
D gene: TRBD2
J gene: TRBJ2-7
V gene: TRBV19

CDR3 protein: CASSSTGNSGNTIYF
CDR3 DNA: TGTGCCAGCAGCTCTACCGGGAACTCTGGAAACACCATATATTTT
clone size: once
D gene: .
J gene: TRBJ1-3
V gene: TRBV7-8

CDR3 protein: CASSTGFGNQPQHF
CDR3 DNA: TGTGCCAGCAGTACAGGTTTCGGCAATCAGCCCCAGCATTTT
clone size: .
D gene: .
J gene: TRBJ1-5
V gene: TRBV6-6

CDR3 protein: CASSELNAVGGAFF
CDR3 DNA: TGTGCCAGCAGTGAACTGAACGCGGTAGGCGGAGCTTTCTTT
clone size: .
D gene: .
J gene: TRBJ1-1
V gene: TRBV2

CDR3 protein: CASSLGLGTGGNTGELFF
CDR3 DNA: TGTGCCAGCAGTTTAGGACTCGGGACAGGCGGGAACACCGGGGAGCTGTTTTTT
clone size: .
D gene: TRBD1
J gene: TRBJ2-2
V gene: TRBV27